These 9 T cell receptor beta chains were all obtained from the same sample, sequenced in a study of blood T cell repertoires in COVID-19. Data came from immunoSEQ multiplex PCR; TCRdb stores just in-frame clones and leaves some out. The table includes around 100,000 clones, approximately 88% detected once. Sample: peripheral blood. Receptors were obtained from a human donor in a cohort sampled during active COVID-19.

V usage is TRBV6-5 and J usage is TRBJ1-1; 7 nucleotides line up with TRBD1. The CDR3 has 14 residues. Germline lookup yields CDR1 MNHEY and CDR2 SVGAGI. The J segment lost 1 base and the V segment lost 6 bases, leaving 5 bases of the junction unmatched. The CDR3 region is CASRSGTANTEAFF. DNA of the CDR3: TGTGCCAGCAGATCCGGGACAGCGAACACTGAAGCTTTCTTT.

The chain is built from TRBV5-1 and TRBJ2-6; no definite D call. The CDR3 extends over 14 amino acids. Germline V gives CDR1 SGHRS, CDR2 YFSETQ. Between the trimmed V and J ends, which lost 1 base and 0 bases, there was a span of 2 bases. CDR3 sequence reads: CASSLYSGANVLTF. CDR3 in DNA: TGCGCCAGCAGCTTGTACTCTGGGGCCAACGTCCTGACTTTC.

V usage is TRBV10-3 and J usage is TRBJ2-5, with TRBD2 identical over 10 bases. The CDR3 loop spans 16 amino acids. V shed 2 bases, J shed 3 bases, and the junction held 6 bases outside the gene matches. Germline V gene lookup returns CDR1 ENHRY and CDR2 SYGVKD. CDR3 sequence: CAISENLAGVKETQYF. In DNA form, the CDR3 reads TGTGCCATCAGTGAGAACCTAGCGGGGGTTAAAGAGACCCAGTACTTC.

The CDR3 sequence is CASRALGAIEAFF. The CDR3 bases are TGTGCCAGCAGAGCCCTGGGGGCCATTGAAGCTTTCTTT. The chain employs TRBV25-1 and TRBJ1-1, with D maybe TRBD1 (6 bases). Trimming removed 6 bases at V and 7 bases at J, with 15 bases between. CDR1 and CDR2 (germline): MGHDK, SYGVNS. CDR3 length: 13 amino acids.

The chain uses TRBV7-2 and TRBJ2-2; 13 nucleotides match TRBD2. This CDR3 is 15 amino acids long. Germline V CDR1 and CDR2: SGHTA, FQGNSA. V gave up 6 bases and J gave up 6 bases; unmatched junction bases: 4. This CDR3 is CASSWTSGSPGELFF. The CDR3 DNA is TGTGCCAGCAGTTGGACTAGCGGGAGCCCCGGGGAGCTGTTTTTT.

This clone has just one count. This sequence joins TRBV21-1 and TRBJ2-6; TRBD1 is taken as the D call from the table, unchecked against the DNA. TRBV21-1 is termed a pseudogene. The CDR3 is 15 residues long. Here the CDR3 reads CATGQAYSGANVLTF. CDR3 DNA sequence: TGTGCCACCGGACAGGCATACTCTGGGGCCAACGTCCTGACTTTC.

This clone has just one count. The V and J genes are TRBV28 and TRBJ2-3, with TRBD2 identical over 8 bases. Per germline, CDR1 MDHEN and CDR2 SYDVKM. Unmatched junction bases numbered 6, after V lost 9 bases and J lost 4 bases. This CDR3 has 13 amino acids. The CDR3 nucleotides read TGTGCCAGTCAGCAGCGGGAGCCAGATACGCAGTATTTT. This encodes CASQQREPDTQYF.

This rearrangement joins TRBV7-2 to TRBJ2-7, with 7 bases that match TRBD1. CDR3 length: 13 residues. Germline V lookup: CDR1 SGHTA, CDR2 FQGNSA. V shed 4 bases and J 5 bases; nucleotides not matched to a gene: 5. In DNA, the CDR3 is TGTGCCAGCAGCTCCACAGGGGTCCACGAGCAGTACTTC. Translating it yields CASSSTGVHEQYF.

The CDR3 loop is CASSYTPGAGDEKLFF. The CDR3 DNA reads as TGTGCCAGCAGTTACACCCCAGGGGCCGGGGATGAAAAACTGTTTTTT. The rearrangement uses TRBV6-5 and TRBJ1-4, with a weak D call TRBD1 (6 bases). The CDR3 length is 16 residues. Trimming left V 2 bases short and J 6 bases short, with 16 bases between. Germline V gene data show CDR1 as MNHEY and CDR2 as SVGAGI.